These 20 T cell receptor beta chains originate from one sample sequenced in a study of blood T cell repertoires in COVID-19. Using immunoSEQ multiplex PCR, the repertoire was profiled, and TCRdb retains in-frame clones only, with some absent. Altogether around 200,000 clones are present, nearly 90% being singletons, with the ten largest covering about an eighth. Sequenced input: peripheral blood. Receptors were obtained from a woman aged 18-35 years who had recovered from COVID-19.

The genes are TRBV18 and TRBJ2-2, with 11 positions matching TRBD2. Germline trimming cut 3 bases from V and 0 bases from J; bases unmatched to any gene: 0. CDR1 KGHSH and CDR2 LQKENI come from the germline V gene. The CDR3 is 16 amino acids. The CDR3 region is CASSPSGRANTGELFF. For the CDR3, the DNA is TGTGCCAGCTCACCTAGCGGGAGGGCGAACACCGGGGAGCTGTTTTTT.

The V gene is TRBV7-2, the J gene TRBJ2-7; no reliable D call. With 1 base removed from V and 7 bases from J, the gap between germline ends came to 8 bases. The CDR3 is 12 residues long. The germline V gene has CDR1 SGHTA and CDR2 FQGNSA. The CDR3: CASSLGATEQYF. The DNA of the CDR3 is TGTGCCAGCAGCTTAGGTGCTACGGAGCAGTACTTC.

Comment on this clone: The sample has other DNA sequences that encode this CDR3 too. The J gene is TRBJ2-3, the V gene TRBV5-1; 8 bases agree with TRBD2. V shed 0 bases and J 0 bases; nucleotides not matched to a gene: 0. The CDR3 is 15 amino acids. Per the germline V gene, CDR1 is SGHRS and CDR2 is YFSETQ. As DNA, the CDR3 is TGCGCCAGCAGCTTGGTAGCGGGGAGCACAGATACGCAGTATTTT. Amino acids: CASSLVAGSTDTQYF.

V usage is TRBV7-9 and J usage is TRBJ1-4, with 8 bases aligning to TRBD1. CDR3 length equals 17 residues. Germline CDR1 SEHNR, CDR2 FQNEAQ (reference sequence). V lost 3 bases to trimming and J lost 5 bases; unmatched junction nucleotides: 11. Here the CDR3 reads CASSLGTGQGGNEKLFF. The DNA for the CDR3 is TGTGCCAGCAGCTTGGGGACCGGACAGGGTGGGAATGAAAAACTGTTTTTT. Supplemented by reference TRBV7-9 and TRBJ1-4, the full variable domain reads DTGVSQNPRHKITKRGQNVTFRCDPISEHNRLYWYRQTLGQGPEFLTYFQNEAQLEKSRLLSDRFSAERPKGSFSTLEIQRTEQGDSAMYLCASSLGTGQGGNEKLFFGSGTQLSVL.

The chain carries TRBV6-2 or TRBV6-3 and TRBJ2-7; possible D gene TRBD2, 6 bases. Germline V CDR1 and CDR2: MNHEY, SVGEGT. V shed 2 bases and J shed 2 bases, with 10 bases lying between them. This CDR3 has 14 residues. CDR3 protein: CASSYGGTPYEQYF. The CDR3 region has the DNA TGTGCCAGCAGTTACGGCGGGACTCCCTACGAGCAGTACTTC.

This clone appeared a few times. The CDR3 nucleotides are TGTGCCAGCAGTGGGATTACCGGGACAGAGAATGAAAAACTGTTTTTT. Translation: CASSGITGTENEKLFF. V gene TRBV25-1 combines with J gene TRBJ1-4; 7 positions match TRBD1. Germline CDR1 is MGHDK and CDR2 is SYGVNS. Losses at the gene ends were 4 bases for V and 5 bases for J; bases not matched to a gene: 10. The CDR3 sequence is 16 residues long.

This chain links TRBV27 with TRBJ2-1; maybe TRBD2 (5 bases). Germline V gives CDR1 MNHEY, CDR2 SMNVEV (reference sequence). Trimming stripped 5 bases from V and 5 bases from J, with 13 bases between. The CDR3 consists of 14 residues. The CDR3 protein is CASSRTRIDNEQFF. As DNA, the CDR3 is TGTGCCAGCAGTCGTACTAGAATAGACAATGAGCAGTTCTTC.

The chain combines TRBV5-5 with TRBJ2-2; 7 nucleotides line up with TRBD2. Germline loops: CDR1 SGHKS, CDR2 YYEKEE (reference sequence). This CDR3 is 14 amino acids long. The junction had 4 bases not matched to a gene; V was cut back by 5 bases and J by 3 bases. The CDR3 sequence: CASRRGSDTGELFF. CDR3 in DNA: TGTGCCAGCAGGCGGGGGTCTGACACCGGGGAGCTGTTTTTT.

The CDR3 DNA reads TGTGCCAGCAGCGCAGAGGGTTGGGAAGGCGAGCAGTACTTC. It yields the protein CASSAEGWEGEQYF. This chain joins TRBV9 and TRBJ2-7; D is possibly TRBD2 (5 bases). The CDR3 is made up of 14 amino acids. The germline V and J ends were trimmed by 3 bases and 6 bases, with 16 bases remaining between them. Germline CDR1 and CDR2: SGDLS and YYNGEE.

The chain is built from TRBV24-1 and TRBJ1-1; 8 positions match TRBD1. Germline V gene data show CDR1 as KGHDR and CDR2 as SFDVKD. V trimming: 4 bases; J trimming: 12 bases; junction bases outside the gene matches: 12. CDR3 length: 14 residues. In DNA form, the CDR3 reads TGTGCCACCAGTGACCTATCGACAGGGGTCGGAACTTTCTTT. Protein: CATSDLSTGVGTFF.

V is TRBV19 and J is TRBJ2-1, with a possible D match to TRBD2 (5 bases). Trimming left V 1 base short and J 5 bases short, with 9 bases between. Germline values: CDR1 LNHDA, CDR2 SQIVND (reference sequence). There are 14 residues in the CDR3. The CDR3 sequence: CASSIVGNDNEQFF. As DNA, the CDR3 is TGTGCCAGTAGTATAGTCGGGAACGACAATGAGCAGTTCTTC.

This chain connects TRBV9 to TRBJ1-2; 7 bases fit TRBD1. The CDR3 runs 17 residues. The V and J ends lost 4 bases and 8 bases, in that order; junction bases with no gene match: 20. CDR1 and CDR2 from the germline V gene are SGDLS and YYNGEE. CDR3 region: CASSPLGSTGKRGGYTF. The CDR3 DNA reads as TGTGCCAGCAGCCCGTTGGGATCGACAGGGAAAAGGGGAGGCTACACCTTC.

As for this clone: This sample also contains other DNA sequences that code for the same CDR3. V and J are TRBV6-4 and TRBJ1-1; 7 bases fit TRBD1. Germline values: CDR1 MRHNA, CDR2 SNTAGT. V shed 3 bases and J 1 base; nucleotides not matched to a gene: 2. The CDR3 covers 14 residues. CDR3 loop: CASSDGTANTEAFF. CDR3 nucleotides: TGTGCCAGCAGTGATGGGACAGCGAACACTGAAGCTTTCTTT.

This chain uses TRBV7-2 with TRBJ2-1; 9 bases fit TRBD2. V dropped 5 bases and J dropped 4; count of bases not matched to a gene: 9. The CDR3 contains 16 residues. The germline CDR1 and CDR2 sequences are SGHTA and FQGNSA. This CDR3 is CASSLLAGENYNEQFF. CDR3 sequence (DNA): TGTGCCAGCAGCCTTTTAGCGGGAGAAAATTACAATGAGCAGTTCTTC.

The chain carries TRBV6-5 and TRBJ2-7; 7 bases align to TRBD2. V was pared by 6 bases and J by 0 bases, with 2 bases of the junction left unmatched. CDR3 length equals 13 residues. Germline loops: CDR1 MNHEY, CDR2 SVGAGI. For the CDR3, the DNA is TGTGCCAGCAGCCGCGGGAGCTCCTACGAGCAGTACTTC. It translates to CASSRGSSYEQYF.

The chain couples TRBV27 to TRBJ1-2, with TRBD1 matching over 8 bases. The CDR3 consists of 14 residues. Germline values: CDR1 MNHEY, CDR2 SMNVEV (reference sequence). V lost 7 bases, J lost 0 bases, and 4 bases stayed unmatched. CDR3 nucleotide sequence: TGTGCCAGCAAAATGGACAGGGCTAACTATGGCTACACCTTC. Its protein product is CASKMDRANYGYTF.

The J gene is TRBJ2-5, the V gene TRBV6-5; maybe TRBD1 (5 bases). With 0 bases removed from V and 4 bases from J, the gap between germline ends came to 9 bases. CDR3 length: 14 amino acids. Germline CDR1 reads MNHEY; CDR2 reads SVGAGI. This CDR3 reads CASSYSAGRETQYF. The DNA of the CDR3 is TGTGCCAGCAGTTACTCCGCAGGGCGAGAGACCCAGTACTTC.

The gene calls are TRBV6-5 and TRBJ2-5; D is uncertain. The CDR3 consists of 12 residues. The germline V gene encodes CDR1 MNHEY and CDR2 SVGAGI. V lost 2 bases and J lost 4, with 5 bases in between. DNA for the CDR3: TGTGCCAGCAGTTACGTCGGAGAGACCCAGTACTTC. This translates into CASSYVGETQYF.

The J gene is TRBJ2-6, the V gene TRBV6-5, with D uncertain. Germline V gene sequence: CDR1 MNHEY, CDR2 SVGAGI. The germline V and J ends were trimmed by 6 bases and 0 bases, with 9 bases remaining between them. This CDR3 is built from 15 residues. CDR3 DNA sequence: TGTGCCAGCAGCCCCGACTTCTCTGGGGCCAACGTCCTGACTTTC. This codes for CASSPDFSGANVLTF.

The rearrangement links TRBV25-1 to TRBJ2-1; the match to TRBD2 covers 8 bases. The CDR3 is 16 residues long. CDR1 MGHDK and CDR2 SYGVNS come from the germline V gene. The V segment lost 4 bases and the J segment 8 bases; nucleotides outside the gene matches: 13. The CDR3 nucleotides are TGTGCCAGCAGTGGCCGACTAGCGAATCTCTCTCATGAGCAGTTCTTC. It codes for CASSGRLANLSHEQFF. The full variable domain, in which reference TRBV25-1 and TRBJ2-1 provide the parts outside the CDR3, is EADIYQTPRYLVIGTGKKITLECSQTMGHDKMYWYQQDPGMELHLIHYSYGVNSTEKGDLSSESTVSRIRTEHFPLTLESARPSHTSQYLCASSGRLANLSHEQFFGPGTRLTVL.